One and the same sample provided the 2 T cell receptor beta chains below, sequenced in a study of cytomegalovirus exposure and HLA in healthy donors. Researchers ran the PCR with 60 Vbeta and 13 Jbeta primers. The protocol was immunoSEQ multiplex PCR, while the TCRdb copy is restricted to in-frame clones and leaves out a portion. This table lists 30,000 to 45,000 clones. Input material: PBMCs. These receptors were obtained from a man in his forties in good health and CMV-seropositive.

The DNA for the CDR3 is TGTGCCAGCAGCTGGGGGACAGGGGGTTCATATGAGCAGTTCTTC. As protein: CASSWGTGGSYEQFF. The J gene is TRBJ2-1, the V gene TRBV7-9; the match to TRBD1 covers 11 bases. CDR1 and CDR2 from the germline V gene are SEHNR and FQNEAQ (reference sequence). CDR3 size: 15 residues. The V and J ends lost 4 bases and 8 bases, in that order; junction bases with no gene match: 7.

The gene calls are TRBV7-9 and TRBJ2-7, with TRBD1 matching 10 bases. Germline V lookup: CDR1 SEHNR, CDR2 FQNEAQ (reference sequence). CDR3 length: 15 amino acids. V lost 4 bases, J lost 4 bases, and 7 bases stayed unmatched. CDR3 loop: CASSSPGTGVYEQYF. CDR3 nucleotide sequence: TGTGCCAGCAGCTCGCCCGGGACAGGGGTATACGAGCAGTACTTC.